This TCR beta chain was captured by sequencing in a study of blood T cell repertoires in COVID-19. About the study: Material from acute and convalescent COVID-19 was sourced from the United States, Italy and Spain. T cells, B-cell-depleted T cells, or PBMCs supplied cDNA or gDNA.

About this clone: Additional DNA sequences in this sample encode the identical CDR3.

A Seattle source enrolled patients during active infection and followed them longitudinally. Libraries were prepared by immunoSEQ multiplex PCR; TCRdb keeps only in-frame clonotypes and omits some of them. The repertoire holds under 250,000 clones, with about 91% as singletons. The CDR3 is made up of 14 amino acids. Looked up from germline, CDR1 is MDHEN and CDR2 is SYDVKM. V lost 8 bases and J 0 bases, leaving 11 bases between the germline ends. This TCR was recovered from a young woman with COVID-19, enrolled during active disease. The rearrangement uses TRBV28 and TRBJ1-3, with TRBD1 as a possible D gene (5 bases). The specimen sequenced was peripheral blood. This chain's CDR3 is CASRTGSSGNTIYF. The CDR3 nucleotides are TGTGCCAGCCGCACAGGATCCTCTGGAAACACCATATATTTT.